The 29 T cell receptor beta chains reported below all come from one sample, sequenced in a study of T cell repertoires in cytomegalovirus infection. MiXCR was run by TCRdb on the reads, yielding one entry per CDR3 protein. The table records 71,000 or so distinct CDR3 sequences, around 20% of them present only once. These receptors lack a known antigen. Material: CD8+ T cells from cultured PBMCs, obtained from culture after CMV antigen stimulation. The receptors were gathered from a human donor in good health (CMV status not recorded). Some clones in this sample may be carry-over from other donors' samples.

CDR3 DNA: TGTGCCAGCAGCTTAGGACAGGTTGGAATCGCAGATACGCAGTATTTT. Residues: CASSLGQVGIADTQYF. This chain links TRBV7-2 with TRBJ2-3; D perhaps matches TRBD1 (6 bases). V lost 1 base to trimming and J lost 4 bases, with 15 bases between them. Germline V gene lookup returns CDR1 SGHTA and CDR2 FQGNSA. The CDR3 loop spans 16 amino acids.

This clonotype was seen a few times. This chain links TRBV27 with TRBJ1-5, with 8 positions matching TRBD1. Germline V gives CDR1 MNHEY, CDR2 SMNVEV (reference sequence). Trimming removed 5 bases from V and 7 bases from J; junction bases left unmatched: 13. The CDR3 sequence is 16 residues long. The chain's CDR3 is CASSLGTGLAGQPQHF. CDR3 sequence (DNA): TGTGCCAGCAGTCTCGGGACAGGCCTTGCGGGGCAGCCCCAGCATTTT.

The table lists this clonotype with a few counts. This chain joins TRBV25-1 and TRBJ1-3; the D gene is possibly TRBD1 (5 bases). This CDR3 is 20 amino acids long. V dropped 3 bases and J dropped 0 bases, with 24 bases sitting between them. The germline V gene has CDR1 MGHDK and CDR2 SYGVNS. CDR3 sequence: CASSDQGSSSGAASGNTIYF. DNA for the CDR3: TGTGCCAGCAGTGACCAGGGTTCATCTAGTGGAGCAGCCTCTGGAAACACCATATATTTT.

This clonotype was counted only a few times. This sequence joins TRBV11-3 and TRBJ1-6; D call uncertain. From germline, CDR1 is SGHNT and CDR2 YENEEA. The CDR3 extends over 14 amino acids. V shed 6 bases and J shed 5 bases, with 11 bases lying between them. The CDR3 protein is CASSHDTHNSPLHF. CDR3 in DNA: TGTGCCAGCAGTCACGACACTCATAATTCACCCCTCCACTTT.

This clonotype was seen a handful of times. The chain couples TRBV11-2 to TRBJ2-1, with D unclear. This CDR3 has 12 amino acids. V was cut by 4 bases and J by 8 bases, with 9 bases left in between. Germline values: CDR1 SGHAT, CDR2 FQNNGV. The CDR3 coding sequence is TGTGCCAGCAGCTCATTCATCGATGAGCAGTTCTTC. Residues: CASSSFIDEQFF.

For the CDR3, the DNA is TGTGCCAGCAGTGAGGGGGGCCCTAGACCAAGCTACACCTTC. Translation gives CASSEGGPRPSYTF. The rearrangement joins TRBV25-1 to TRBJ1-2, with D possibly TRBD1 on 6 matching bases. The CDR3 consists of 14 residues. In germline, CDR1 is MGHDK, CDR2 SYGVNS. The V end was cut by 3 bases, the J end by 9 bases, with 17 bases between.

The rearrangement uses TRBV7-9 and TRBJ2-6; 7 bases map to TRBD2. The V segment lost 4 bases and the J segment 0 bases; nucleotides outside the gene matches: 3. The CDR3 contains 16 residues. Germline V gene lookup returns CDR1 SEHNR and CDR2 FQNEAQ (reference sequence). The CDR3 sequence: CASSSGGNSGANVLTF. The CDR3 coding sequence is TGTGCCAGCAGCTCGGGGGGAAACTCTGGGGCCAACGTCCTGACTTTC. The whole variable domain, filled in from reference TRBV7-9 and TRBJ2-6, reads DTGVSQNPRHKITKRGQNVTFRCDPISEHNRLYWYRQTLGQGPEFLTYFQNEAQLEKSRLLSDRFSAERPKGSFSTLEIQRTEQGDSAMYLCASSSGGNSGANVLTFGAGSRLTVL.

This clonotype was counted only a few times. The rearrangement joins TRBV7-2 to TRBJ2-1, with TRBD2 as a possible D gene (7 bases). The CDR3 is 18 residues long. Trimming removed 4 bases at V and 4 bases at J, with 23 bases between. Germline V gene lookup returns CDR1 SGHTA and CDR2 FQGNSA. Here the CDR3 DNA reads TGTGCCAGCAGCTCGCCAGGGTTTAGGGGGGGATGGTACAATGAGCAGTTCTTC. Amino acid sequence: CASSSPGFRGGWYNEQFF.

This clonotype was picked up a small number of times. The V gene is TRBV27, the J gene TRBJ2-7; a possible D gene is TRBD2 (5 bases). Germline CDR1 MNHEY, CDR2 SMNVEV (reference sequence). The CDR3 contains 14 residues. V was cut by 3 bases and J by 3 bases, with 12 bases left in between. The CDR3 reads CASSFSSRGYEQYF. For the CDR3, the DNA is TGTGCCAGCAGTTTCTCCTCTCGGGGCTACGAGCAGTACTTC.

CDR3 coding DNA: TGTGCCAGCAGCTTACACAGGGACAGGGAATACGAGCAGTACTTC. Protein: CASSLHRDREYEQYF. The genes are TRBV7-2 and TRBJ2-7, with 9 bases fitting TRBD1. Germline CDR1 and CDR2: SGHTA and FQGNSA. With 2 bases clipped from V and 4 bases from J, the junction kept 6 bases outside the gene matches. This CDR3 is built from 15 residues.

The rearrangement links TRBV7-9 to TRBJ2-7; D ambiguous. The germline CDR1 and CDR2 sequences are SEHNR and FQNEAQ (reference sequence). V lost 5 bases and J lost 7, with 9 bases in between. The CDR3 has 11 residues. CDR3 sequence: CASSPSQEQYF. The CDR3 DNA reads TGTGCCAGCAGCCCCTCACAGGAGCAGTACTTC.

The rearrangement uses TRBV10-3 and TRBJ1-2; 7 nucleotides align to TRBD1. This CDR3 spans 15 amino acids. CDR1 is ENHRY, CDR2 SYGVKD, per germline. V dropped 3 bases and J dropped 7; count of bases not matched to a gene: 11. CDR3 region: CAISDFDREGAGYTF. The CDR3 region has the DNA TGTGCCATCAGTGATTTCGACAGGGAGGGCGCTGGCTACACCTTC.

This clonotype was seen only a few times. The V and J genes are TRBV2 and TRBJ1-3; maybe TRBD1 (5 bases). Per germline, CDR1 SNHLY and CDR2 FYNNEI. V was shortened by 3 bases and J by 2 bases, with 11 bases between the two germline ends. CDR3 length: 15 amino acids. CDR3 loop: CASSEGGRTGNTIYF. CDR3 nucleotides: TGTGCCAGCAGTGAGGGGGGAAGAACTGGAAACACCATATATTTT.

The rearrangement uses TRBV27 and TRBJ2-1, with a tentative D call TRBD2 (5 bases). The CDR3 spans 18 residues. Trimming removed 5 bases from V and 0 bases from J, with 20 bases in between. CDR1 and CDR2 from the germline V gene are MNHEY and SMNVEV (reference sequence). CDR3 protein: CASSVRAPAPSSYNEQFF. In nucleotides, the CDR3 is TGTGCCAGCAGTGTGAGGGCCCCAGCCCCAAGCTCCTACAATGAGCAGTTCTTC.

This clonotype was recorded a few times. The chain couples TRBV6-8 to TRBJ2-3, with D possibly being TRBD2 (6 bases). Germline loops: CDR1 MNHGY, CDR2 SAAAGT. Trimming took 6 bases from V and 3 from J, leaving 10 bases between them. This CDR3 has 13 residues. The chain's CDR3 is CASRRGRTDTQYF. The CDR3 coding sequence is TGTGCCAGCAGACGGGGGAGGACAGATACGCAGTATTTT.

On this clonotype itself: The junction does not match germline at one end; this may be a read error. The gene calls are TRBV4-3 and TRBJ2-4; TRBD2 is a possible D gene (6 bases). The CDR3 is 19 amino acids. Germline values: CDR1 LGHNA, CDR2 YSLEER. In DNA, the CDR3 is TGCGCCAGCAGTCAAGGGTCCCGGGAGACACCACTAGCCAAAAACATTCAGTACTTC. Translation gives CASSQGSRETPLAKNIQYF.

This clonotype has just a few counts. This chain links TRBV20-1 with TRBJ2-3; 8 bases are a match to TRBD2. J was trimmed by 0 bases and V by 0 bases; bases with no gene match: 5. The CDR3 runs 16 residues. Germline CDR1 is DFQATT and CDR2 is SNEGSKA (reference sequence). DNA for the CDR3: TGCAGTGCTAGAGATGGCACTAGCGGAAGCACAGATACGCAGTATTTT. It encodes CSARDGTSGSTDTQYF.

V usage is TRBV6-5 and J usage is TRBJ1-3; D unresolved. The V gene lost 6 bases and the J gene lost 1 base, with 10 bases spanning the gap. This CDR3 spans 14 amino acids. Germline values: CDR1 MNHEY, CDR2 SVGAGI. The chain's CDR3 is CASRGYDSGNTIYF. DNA of the CDR3: TGTGCCAGCAGGGGGTATGATTCTGGAAACACCATATATTTT.

The gene calls are TRBV9 and TRBJ1-2; 10 nucleotides line up with TRBD1. The CDR3 is made up of 14 amino acids. The germline gives CDR1 SGDLS, CDR2 YYNGEE. V trimming: 2 bases; J trimming: 4 bases; junction bases outside the gene matches: 2. The CDR3 spells CASSVRTGGYGYTF. DNA for the CDR3: TGTGCCAGCAGCGTTCGGACAGGGGGCTATGGCTACACCTTC.

This clonotype has only a few counts. The gene calls are TRBV7-2 and TRBJ1-2; D unresolved. Germline CDR1 SGHTA, CDR2 FQGNSA. V was trimmed by 6 bases and J by 8 bases, leaving 13 bases between them. The length of the CDR3 is 12 residues. Here the CDR3 DNA reads TGTGCCAGCAGGGAGTTCGGAGAGGGCTACACCTTC. Encoded protein: CASREFGEGYTF. Looking up the rest from reference TRBV7-2 and TRBJ1-2 gives the full variable domain: GAGVSQSPSNKVTEKGKDVELRCDPISGHTALYWYRQSLGQGLEFLIYFQGNSAPDKSGLPSDRFSAERTGGSVSTLTIQRTQQEDSAVYLCASREFGEGYTFGSGTRLTVV.

This clonotype was observed a few times. The chain couples TRBV4-1 to TRBJ2-5, with TRBD2 identical over 10 bases. This CDR3 has 13 amino acids. V was clipped by 1 base and J by 7 bases; unmatched bases: 0. Germline V gives CDR1 MGHRA, CDR2 YSYEKL. CDR3 nucleotide sequence: TGCGCCAGCAGCCAAGGACTAGCGGGGACCCAGTACTTC. This sequence encodes CASSQGLAGTQYF.

This clonotype showed up just a few times. V usage is TRBV7-3 and J usage is TRBJ2-5; 11 bases agree with TRBD2. The V segment lost 4 bases and the J segment 2 bases; nucleotides outside the gene matches: 6. The CDR3 is 16 amino acids. The germline gives CDR1 SGHTA, CDR2 FQGTGA. In DNA form, the CDR3 reads TGTGCCAGCAGCTCGCTAGCGGGGGGCATGCAAGAGACCCAGTACTTC. Translation: CASSSLAGGMQETQYF.

The chain links TRBV6-5 to TRBJ1-5; TRBD1 aligns across 7 bases. CDR1 and CDR2 from the germline V gene are MNHEY and SVGAGI. The CDR3 totals 14 residues. The ends lost 7 bases at V and 7 bases at J; junction bases unmatched: 10. In nucleotides, the CDR3 is TGTGCCAGCACCAGGGACAGATGGGAACAGCCCCAGCATTTT. This codes for CASTRDRWEQPQHF.

There are a few counts of this clonotype. The rearrangement joins TRBV28 to TRBJ1-4; D is ambiguous. The CDR3 extends over 12 amino acids. CDR1 is MDHEN and CDR2 is SYDVKM in the germline V gene. The V gene lost 5 bases and the J gene lost 9 bases, with 10 bases spanning the gap. The DNA for the CDR3 is TGTGCCAGCAGTCCCACGGGCCAAAAACTGTTTTTT. Its protein product is CASSPTGQKLFF.

J is TRBJ1-1 and V is TRBV7-6; the D is unclear. Germline CDR1 and CDR2: SGHVS and FNYEAQ. This CDR3 comprises 14 residues. The V gene lost 1 base and the J gene lost 1 base, with 7 bases spanning the gap. This CDR3 is CASSLGPENTEAFF. CDR3 DNA sequence: TGTGCCAGCAGCTTAGGACCCGAGAACACTGAAGCTTTCTTT.

This chain connects TRBV12-3 or TRBV12-4 to TRBJ2-2; D may be TRBD1 (7 bases). Trimming left V 6 bases short and J 6 bases short, with 11 bases between. The CDR3 spans 13 residues. The CDR3 loop reads CASSIRGAGELFF. In DNA form, the CDR3 reads TGTGCCAGCAGCATCAGGGGGGCCGGGGAGCTGTTTTTT.

This clonotype was observed a handful of times. The genes are TRBV12-5 and TRBJ1-1, with a tentative D call TRBD1 (5 bases). The V end lost 3 bases, the J end lost 4 bases, and 12 bases lay between the germline ends. The CDR3 has 14 amino acids. The germline V gene has CDR1 LGHNT and CDR2 FRNRAP. CDR3 bases: TGTGCTAGTGGTTTTTCCAGGGTGGGCACTGAAGCTTTCTTT. Its protein product is CASGFSRVGTEAFF.

The rearrangement joins TRBV4-3 to TRBJ2-2; D is unresolved. CDR3 length equals 17 residues. Trimming cost V 0 bases and J 4 bases, with 15 bases left between them. Per germline, CDR1 LGHNA and CDR2 YSLEER. CDR3 in amino acids: CASSQDLWKGSTGELFF. The CDR3 coding sequence is TGCGCCAGCAGCCAAGATCTGTGGAAAGGGTCCACCGGGGAGCTGTTTTTT.

This clonotype was found a few times. V and J are TRBV7-6 and TRBJ1-1; 7 bases align to TRBD1. The germline V gene encodes CDR1 SGHVS and CDR2 FNYEAQ. Trimming removed 1 base from V and 7 bases from J; junction bases left unmatched: 3. This CDR3 is 13 amino acids long. CDR3 sequence: CASSLGQGFEAFF. The CDR3 DNA follows: TGTGCCAGCAGCTTAGGACAGGGCTTTGAAGCTTTCTTT.